This T cell receptor beta chain derives from a study of blood T cell repertoires in COVID-19. Study background: The samples span acute and convalescent COVID-19 from the United States, Italy and Spain. T cells, B-cell-depleted T cells, or PBMCs supplied cDNA or gDNA.

A remark on this clone: Other nucleotide sequences in the sample specify the same CDR3.

Germline V gene data show CDR1 as LNHDA and CDR2 as SQIVND (reference sequence). The CDR3 is made up of 15 amino acids. Unmatched junction bases numbered 9, after V lost 6 bases and J lost 5 bases. In the original analysis: Amplifying reference gene primers gave estimates of nucleated cell counts. The protocol was immunoSEQ multiplex PCR, while the TCRdb copy is restricted to in-frame clones and leaves out a portion. Clonal size and the V and J genes are those of that table, whereas D and trimming came from the DNA. Of fewer than 85,000 clones detected, around 89% appear once; the ten largest clones hold 9.1%.

The sample comprised peripheral blood. The chain recombines TRBV19 with TRBJ2-1, with 8 bases lining up with TRBD2. The clonotype comes from a human donor in a cohort sampled during active COVID-19. CDR3 residues: CASRLGTSPNNEQFF. The CDR3 DNA sequence: TGTGCCAGTAGGCTAGGGACTAGTCCTAACAATGAGCAGTTCTTC.